These 21 T cell receptor beta chains came from one sample sequenced in a study of T cell changes during pregnancy in multiple sclerosis. Clones were sequenced by immunoSEQ multiplex PCR, and TCRdb holds only the in-frame ones, with some missing. The data contain 65,000 to 85,000 clones, around 94% of them singletons. The specimen comprised CD4+ T cells from peripheral blood mononuclear cells, sampled after pregnancy. The receptors derive from a female donor with multiple sclerosis, enrolled in a pregnancy study.

The rearrangement joins TRBV28 to TRBJ1-4; possible D gene TRBD1, 6 bases. The CDR3 runs to 17 residues. Between the trimmed V and J ends, which lost 5 bases and 5 bases, there was a span of 21 bases. The germline CDR1 and CDR2 sequences are MDHEN and SYDVKM. This chain's CDR3 is CASSPLPIQGPNEKLFF. The CDR3 DNA follows: TGTGCCAGCAGTCCACTACCTATACAGGGCCCCAATGAAAAACTGTTTTTT.

The rearrangement joins TRBV7-2 to TRBJ2-7; 12 bases match TRBD1. This CDR3 is built from 14 residues. Germline V lookup: CDR1 SGHTA, CDR2 FQGNSA. The junction had 3 bases not matched to a gene; V was cut back by 4 bases and J by 5 bases. CDR3 bases: TGTGCCAGCAGCTCAGGGACAGGGGGCGACGAGCAGTACTTC. Translation gives CASSSGTGGDEQYF.

The sample holds one count of this clone. V and J are TRBV28 and TRBJ2-7; TRBD1 is a possible D gene (6 bases). Per the germline V gene, CDR1 is MDHEN and CDR2 is SYDVKM. V was cut by 5 bases and J by 9 bases, with 20 bases left in between. The CDR3 consists of 14 residues. The CDR3 coding sequence is TGTGCCAGCAGTCGGCCTCGTCCAGGGGCGGCGCAGTACTTC. Amino acids: CASSRPRPGAAQYF.

The rearrangement joins TRBV25-1 to TRBJ2-5; a weak D match, TRBD1 (5 bases). The germline CDR1 and CDR2 sequences are MGHDK and SYGVNS. The ends were cut back, 3 bases at V and 0 bases at J, with 14 bases in the middle. The CDR3 loop spans 16 amino acids. The CDR3: CASSDQTERYQETQYF. For the CDR3, the DNA is TGTGCCAGCAGTGATCAGACAGAGAGGTACCAAGAGACCCAGTACTTC.

This sequence joins TRBV28 and TRBJ2-7; 9 nucleotides align to TRBD2. V lost 1 base to trimming and J lost 2 bases; unmatched junction nucleotides: 15. This CDR3 is 19 amino acids long. CDR1 is MDHEN, CDR2 SYDVKM, per germline. CDR3 loop: CASSLSPVGGLAGTYEQYF. The CDR3 DNA follows: TGTGCCAGCAGTTTATCCCCGGTCGGGGGGCTAGCGGGGACCTACGAGCAGTACTTC.

The chain recombines TRBV30 with TRBJ1-2, with TRBD1 matching 7 bases. Losses at the gene ends were 4 bases for V and 9 bases for J; bases not matched to a gene: 14. There are 14 residues in the CDR3. Germline V gene sequence: CDR1 GTSNPN, CDR2 SVGIG (reference sequence). The CDR3 coding sequence is TGTGCCTGGACCCGGGGACAGAGGGACGGGCGCTACACCTTC. As protein: CAWTRGQRDGRYTF.

The rearrangement uses TRBV5-4 and TRBJ2-2; 10 bases line up with TRBD1. CDR1 is SGHNT, CDR2 YYREEE, per germline (reference sequence). The CDR3 is 16 amino acids. With V trimmed by 3 bases and J by 4 bases, 6 bases remained unmatched. Here the CDR3 DNA reads TGTGCCAGCAGCTCGAAGACAGGGGGCGCCACCGGGGAGCTGTTTTTT. It codes for CASSSKTGGATGELFF.

The rearrangement joins TRBV11-3 to TRBJ2-7, with 8 positions matching TRBD2. V lost 5 bases, J lost 5 bases, and 11 bases stayed unmatched. Germline V gene data show CDR1 as SGHNT and CDR2 as YENEEA. The CDR3 loop spans 15 amino acids. CDR3 nucleotides: TGTGCCAGCAGCCTTTCGGGCGGGAGGAGTCACGAGCAGTACTTC. It specifies CASSLSGGRSHEQYF.

The chain carries TRBV7-2 and TRBJ1-1; 7 positions match TRBD1. V was clipped by 7 bases and J by 10 bases; unmatched bases: 18. The germline V gene has CDR1 SGHTA and CDR2 FQGNSA. This CDR3 comprises 15 residues. CDR3 protein: CASTSTPGTAFAAFF. CDR3 nucleotides: TGTGCCAGCACCTCAACCCCCGGGACAGCATTTGCAGCTTTCTTT. The full variable domain, its missing parts supplied by reference TRBV7-2 and TRBJ1-1, is GAGVSQSPSNKVTEKGKDVELRCDPISGHTALYWYRQSLGQGLEFLIYFQGNSAPDKSGLPSDRFSAERTGGSVSTLTIQRTQQEDSAVYLCASTSTPGTAFAAFFGQGTRLTVV.

The chain uses TRBV7-3 and TRBJ2-1; 10 nucleotides agree with TRBD1. Germline trimming cut 6 bases from V and 9 bases from J; bases unmatched to any gene: 8. Germline V gene sequence: CDR1 SGHTA, CDR2 FQGTGA. The CDR3 length is 14 residues. CDR3 region: CASSPGQGIVEQFF. The CDR3 nucleotides read TGTGCCAGCAGTCCGGGACAGGGGATTGTTGAGCAGTTCTTC.

The chain carries TRBV5-4 and TRBJ1-1; TRBD1 might be the D (6 bases). Germline CDR1 and CDR2: SGHNT and YYREEE (reference sequence). The CDR3 sequence is 12 residues long. Trimming shortened V by 4 bases and J by 5 bases, and 9 bases separated the two germline ends. The chain's CDR3 is CASSGRGTEAFF. As DNA, the CDR3 is TGTGCCAGCAGCGGAAGGGGGACTGAAGCTTTCTTT.

The chain combines TRBV28 with TRBJ2-1, with D perhaps matching TRBD2 (8 bases). The V gene's germline CDR1 is MDHEN and CDR2 SYDVKM. This CDR3 is 16 amino acids long. Trimming took off 5 bases at V and 6 bases at J, with 20 bases between the two ends. CDR3 loop: CASSPGGRTGPNEQFF. In DNA form, the CDR3 reads TGTGCCAGCAGTCCCGGCGGGAGGACAGGCCCCAATGAGCAGTTCTTC.

This clone was picked up one time. The chain has TRBV4-3 and TRBJ2-3; D perhaps matches TRBD1 (6 bases). This CDR3 is 16 amino acids long. CDR1 and CDR2 (germline): LGHNA, YSLEER. Trimming stripped 2 bases from V and 0 bases from J, with 12 bases between. In DNA, the CDR3 is TGCGCCAGCAGCCAACTACGGGACACAAGCACAGATACGCAGTATTTT. This translates into CASSQLRDTSTDTQYF.

V and J are TRBV7-2 and TRBJ2-2; 10 bases match TRBD2. The V gene's germline CDR1 is SGHTA and CDR2 FQGNSA. J gave up 0 bases and V 3 bases, and 7 bases lay outside the gene matches. This CDR3 contains 18 residues. CDR3 in DNA: TGTGCCAGCAGCTTTAGTAGTCTAGCGGGAGCGAACACCGGGGAGCTGTTTTTT. Translation gives CASSFSSLAGANTGELFF.

The genes are TRBV5-1 and TRBJ2-5; 8 nucleotides match TRBD2. CDR3 length: 14 amino acids. V lost 4 bases to trimming and J lost 3 bases; unmatched junction nucleotides: 5. Germline assignment: CDR1 SGHRS and CDR2 YFSETQ. CDR3 sequence (DNA): TGCGCCAGCAGCAATAGCGGGAAGAAAGAGACCCAGTACTTC. It is translated as CASSNSGKKETQYF.

The chain links TRBV28 to TRBJ1-3; possible D gene TRBD1, 6 bases. With 6 bases removed from V and 4 bases from J, the gap between germline ends came to 16 bases. The CDR3 is 15 residues long. CDR1 MDHEN and CDR2 SYDVKM come from the germline V gene. CDR3 protein: CASRPSSDRGNTIYF. The CDR3 coding sequence is TGTGCCAGCAGGCCCTCCTCAGACAGGGGAAACACCATATATTTT.

The chain joins TRBV7-6 to TRBJ1-6, with D perhaps matching TRBD1 (6 bases). Trimming cost V 5 bases and J 7 bases, with 12 bases left between them. Germline CDR1 reads SGHVS; CDR2 reads FNYEAQ. The CDR3 extends over 14 amino acids. The chain's CDR3 is CASSLRTDNSPLHF. In DNA form, the CDR3 reads TGTGCCAGCAGCCTCCGGACAGACAATTCACCCCTCCACTTT.

This clone was seen only a few times. V gene TRBV2 combines with J gene TRBJ1-1; 8 positions match TRBD1. Germline-derived CDR1 and CDR2 are SNHLY and FYNNEI. This CDR3 spans 16 amino acids. The V segment lost 6 bases and the J segment 0 bases; nucleotides outside the gene matches: 9. The CDR3, as DNA: TGTGCCAGCAGGGACCGGACAGGGCTCATGAACACTGAAGCTTTCTTT. Its protein is CASRDRTGLMNTEAFF.

This chain connects TRBV5-1 to TRBJ1-4, with 8 bases that match TRBD1. V lost 2 bases, J lost 7 bases, and 7 bases stayed unmatched. The CDR3 sequence is 15 residues long. The germline V gene has CDR1 SGHRS and CDR2 YFSETQ. CDR3 amino acids: CASSFTDRVTEKLFF. Written as DNA, the CDR3 is TGCGCCAGCAGCTTTACGGACAGGGTGACTGAAAAACTGTTTTTT.

The rearrangement joins TRBV5-1 to TRBJ2-7, with 14 bases that match TRBD2. Germline V CDR1 and CDR2: SGHRS, YFSETQ. The CDR3 totals 16 residues. V trimming: 3 bases; J trimming: 7 bases; junction bases outside the gene matches: 9. The CDR3 DNA reads as TGCGCCAGCAGCTCTCAAGGGACTAGCGGGAGATGGGAGCAGTACTTC. It translates to CASSSQGTSGRWEQYF.

The chain has TRBV30 and TRBJ1-5; D is unclear. The ends were cut back, 0 bases at V and 6 bases at J, with 12 bases in the middle. Germline V gene sequence: CDR1 GTSNPN, CDR2 SVGIG (reference sequence). The CDR3 totals 14 residues. The DNA for the CDR3 is TGTGCCTGGAGTGTTACGGGATCACGTCAGCCCCAGCATTTT. Translating it yields CAWSVTGSRQPQHF. The entire variable domain, with the rest obtained from reference TRBV30 and TRBJ1-5, is as follows: SQTIHQWPATLVQPVGSPLSLECTVEGTSNPNLYWYRQAAGRGLQLLFYSVGIGQISSEVPQNLSASRPQDRQFILSSKKLLLSDSGFYLCAWSVTGSRQPQHFGDGTRLSIL.